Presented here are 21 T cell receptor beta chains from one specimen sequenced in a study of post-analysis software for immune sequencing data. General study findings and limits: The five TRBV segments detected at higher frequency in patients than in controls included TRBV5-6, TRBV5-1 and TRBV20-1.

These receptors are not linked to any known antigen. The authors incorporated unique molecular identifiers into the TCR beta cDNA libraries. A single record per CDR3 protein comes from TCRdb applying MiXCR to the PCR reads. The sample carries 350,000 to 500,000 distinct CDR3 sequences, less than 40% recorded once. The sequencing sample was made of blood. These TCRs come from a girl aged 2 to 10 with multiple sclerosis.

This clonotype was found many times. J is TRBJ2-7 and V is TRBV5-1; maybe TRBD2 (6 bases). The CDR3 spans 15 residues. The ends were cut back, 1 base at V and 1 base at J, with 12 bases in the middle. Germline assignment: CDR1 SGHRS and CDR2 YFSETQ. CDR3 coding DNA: TGCGCCAGCAGCTTGAGGGACTCGACTTCCTACGAGCAGTACTTC. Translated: CASSLRDSTSYEQYF. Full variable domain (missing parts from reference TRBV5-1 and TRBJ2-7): KAGVTQTPRYLIKTRGQQVTLSCSPISGHRSVSWYQQTPGQGLQFLFEYFSETQRNKGNFPGRFSGRQFSNSRSEMNVSTLELGDSALYLCASSLRDSTSYEQYFGPGTRLTVT.

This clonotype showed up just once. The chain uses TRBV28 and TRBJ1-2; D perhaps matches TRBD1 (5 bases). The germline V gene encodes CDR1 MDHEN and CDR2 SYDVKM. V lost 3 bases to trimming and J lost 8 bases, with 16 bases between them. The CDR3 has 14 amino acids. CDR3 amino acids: CASSFGRWGSGYTF. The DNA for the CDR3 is TGTGCCAGCAGTTTTGGTCGCTGGGGGTCCGGCTACACCTTC.

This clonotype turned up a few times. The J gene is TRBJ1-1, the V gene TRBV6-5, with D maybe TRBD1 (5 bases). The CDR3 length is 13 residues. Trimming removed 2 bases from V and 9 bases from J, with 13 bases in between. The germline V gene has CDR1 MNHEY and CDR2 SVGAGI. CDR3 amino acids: CASSYMGVSKAFF. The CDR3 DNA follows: TGTGCCAGCAGTTACATGGGGGTATCCAAAGCTTTCTTT.

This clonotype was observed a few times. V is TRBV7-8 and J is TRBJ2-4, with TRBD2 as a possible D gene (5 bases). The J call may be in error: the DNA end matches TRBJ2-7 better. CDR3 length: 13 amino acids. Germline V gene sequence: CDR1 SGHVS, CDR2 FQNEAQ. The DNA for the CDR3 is TGTGCCAGCGGCCGGCTGAGGGCGTACGAGCAGTACTTC. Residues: CASGRLRAYEQYF.

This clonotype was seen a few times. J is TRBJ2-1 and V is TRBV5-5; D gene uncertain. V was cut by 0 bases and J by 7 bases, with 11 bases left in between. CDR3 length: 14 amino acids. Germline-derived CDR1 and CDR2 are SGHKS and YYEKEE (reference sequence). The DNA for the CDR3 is TGTGCCAGCAGCTTGGTTCTAGAAGGAAATGAGCAGTTCTTC. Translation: CASSLVLEGNEQFF.

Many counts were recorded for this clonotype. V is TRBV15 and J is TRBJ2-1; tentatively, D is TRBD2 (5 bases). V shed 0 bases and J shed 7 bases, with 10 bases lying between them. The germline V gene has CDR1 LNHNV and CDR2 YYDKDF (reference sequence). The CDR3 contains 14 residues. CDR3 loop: CATSRERASNEQFF. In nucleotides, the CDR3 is TGTGCCACCAGCAGAGAGCGGGCCTCTAATGAGCAGTTCTTC.

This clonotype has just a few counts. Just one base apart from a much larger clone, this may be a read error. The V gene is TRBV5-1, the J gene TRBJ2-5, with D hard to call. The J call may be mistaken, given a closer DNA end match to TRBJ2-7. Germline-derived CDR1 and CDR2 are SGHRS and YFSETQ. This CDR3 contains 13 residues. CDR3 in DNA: TGCGCCAGCAACTTGTCTCGATCAGACGAGCAGTACTTC. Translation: CASNLSRSDEQYF.

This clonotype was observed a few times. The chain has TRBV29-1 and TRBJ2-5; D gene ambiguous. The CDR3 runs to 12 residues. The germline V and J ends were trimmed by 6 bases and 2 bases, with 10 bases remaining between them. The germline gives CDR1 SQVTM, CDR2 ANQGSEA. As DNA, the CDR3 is TGCAGCGTCAGATCGGCGCAAGAGACCCAGTACTTC. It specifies CSVRSAQETQYF.

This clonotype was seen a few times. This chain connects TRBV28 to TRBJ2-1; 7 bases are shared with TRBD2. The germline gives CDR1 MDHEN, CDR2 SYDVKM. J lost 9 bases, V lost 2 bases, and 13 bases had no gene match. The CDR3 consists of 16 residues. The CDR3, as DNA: TGTGCCAGCAGTTTAATAGGCGGGAGCGCCCTTGGTGAGCAGTTCTTC. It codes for CASSLIGGSALGEQFF.

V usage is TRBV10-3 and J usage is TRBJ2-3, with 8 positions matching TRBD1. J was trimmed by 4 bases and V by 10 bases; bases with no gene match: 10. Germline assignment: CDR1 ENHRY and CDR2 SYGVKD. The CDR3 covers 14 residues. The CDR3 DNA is TGTGCCACCCTGACAGGGGCAAGGCCAGATACGCAGTATTTT. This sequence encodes CATLTGARPDTQYF.

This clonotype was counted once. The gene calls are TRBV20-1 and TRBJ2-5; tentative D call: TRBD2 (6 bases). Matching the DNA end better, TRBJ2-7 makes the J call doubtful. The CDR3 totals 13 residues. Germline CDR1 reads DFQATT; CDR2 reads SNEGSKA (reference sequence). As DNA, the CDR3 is TGCAGTGCTTTTCTGCGGGACTCCTACGAGCAGTACTTC. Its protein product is CSAFLRDSYEQYF.

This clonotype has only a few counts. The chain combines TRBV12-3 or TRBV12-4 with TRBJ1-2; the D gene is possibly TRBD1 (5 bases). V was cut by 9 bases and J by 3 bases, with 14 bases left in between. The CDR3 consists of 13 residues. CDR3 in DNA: TGTGCCAGTACCGTGATCAGGGACTATGGCTACACCTTC. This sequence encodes CASTVIRDYGYTF.

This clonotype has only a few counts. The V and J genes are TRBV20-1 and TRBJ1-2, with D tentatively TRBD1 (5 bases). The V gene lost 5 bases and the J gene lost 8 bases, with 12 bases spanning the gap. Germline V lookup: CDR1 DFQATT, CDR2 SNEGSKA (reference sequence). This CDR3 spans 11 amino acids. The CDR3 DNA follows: TGCAGTGCTTTGGGGGGTGGCGGCTACACCTTC. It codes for CSALGGGGYTF.

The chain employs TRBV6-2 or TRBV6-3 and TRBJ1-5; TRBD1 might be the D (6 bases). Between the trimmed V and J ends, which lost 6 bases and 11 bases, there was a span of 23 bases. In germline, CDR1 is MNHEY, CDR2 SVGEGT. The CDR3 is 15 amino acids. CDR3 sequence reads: CASSRNKFGAGAQHF. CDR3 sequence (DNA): TGTGCCAGCAGCCGAAACAAGTTTGGGGCAGGGGCCCAGCATTTT.

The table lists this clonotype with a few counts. The CDR3 sequence: CASRPGGWAEAFF. The CDR3, as DNA: TGTGCCAGCAGACCCGGAGGGTGGGCTGAAGCTTTCTTT. The V gene is TRBV14, the J gene TRBJ1-1; no definite D call. This CDR3 has 13 amino acids. Germline V gives CDR1 SGHDN, CDR2 FVKESK. V was shortened by 6 bases and J by 6 bases, with 14 bases between the two germline ends.

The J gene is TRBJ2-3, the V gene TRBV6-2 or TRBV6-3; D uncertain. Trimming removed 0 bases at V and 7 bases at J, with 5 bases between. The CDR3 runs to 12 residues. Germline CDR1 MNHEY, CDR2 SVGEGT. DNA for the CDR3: TGTGCCAGCAGTTACTCGGGTAATACGCAGTATTTT. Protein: CASSYSGNTQYF.

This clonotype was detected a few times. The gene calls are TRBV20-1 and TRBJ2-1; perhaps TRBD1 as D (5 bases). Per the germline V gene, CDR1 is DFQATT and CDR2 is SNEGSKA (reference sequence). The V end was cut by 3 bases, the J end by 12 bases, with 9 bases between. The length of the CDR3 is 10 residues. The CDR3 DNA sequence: TGCAGTGCTAGTCAGGGTAGGCAGTTCTTC. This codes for CSASQGRQFF.

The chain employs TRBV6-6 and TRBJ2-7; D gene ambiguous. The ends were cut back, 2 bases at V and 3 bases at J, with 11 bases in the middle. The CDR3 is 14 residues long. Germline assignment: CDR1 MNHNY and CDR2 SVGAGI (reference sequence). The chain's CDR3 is CASSYVAGDYEQYF. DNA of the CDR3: TGTGCCAGCAGTTACGTCGCTGGGGACTACGAGCAGTACTTC.

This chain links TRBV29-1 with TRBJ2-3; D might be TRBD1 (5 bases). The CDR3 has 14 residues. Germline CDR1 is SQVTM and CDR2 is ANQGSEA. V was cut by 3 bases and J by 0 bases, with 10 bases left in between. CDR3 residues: CSVDIGASTDTQYF. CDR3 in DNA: TGCAGCGTTGATATAGGGGCTAGCACAGATACGCAGTATTTT.

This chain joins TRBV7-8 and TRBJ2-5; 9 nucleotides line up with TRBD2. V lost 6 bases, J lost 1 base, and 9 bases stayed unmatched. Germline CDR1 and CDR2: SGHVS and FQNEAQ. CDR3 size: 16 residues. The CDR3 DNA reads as TGTGCCAGCAGTCCAACCCTACTAGCGGGCCAAGAGACCCAGTACTTC. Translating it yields CASSPTLLAGQETQYF.

Written as DNA, the CDR3 is TGTGCCAGCAAGAAAGGGCCCACCTACGAGCAGTACTTC. Translated: CASKKGPTYEQYF. V and J are TRBV12-3 or TRBV12-4 and TRBJ2-7; no firm D call. The length of the CDR3 is 13 residues. V was cut by 7 bases and J by 2 bases, with 12 bases left in between.